A selection of T cell receptor beta chains follows, all from one sample in a study of shared clonotypes between healthy human individuals. Data came from immunoSEQ multiplex PCR; TCRdb stores just in-frame clones and leaves some out. The sample has over 2 million clones, about 95% seen once. What was sequenced was naive CD8+ T cells sorted from blood. The receptor source for this set is a man between 18 and 35 years old in good health. Both conserved end residues are part of each CDR3. Fields, in order: D gene, clone size, V gene, J gene, CDR3 protein, CDR3 DNA. D genes are given only for firm matches. The size field is filled for only some rows; it gives once, few, many or a size class.

NA	NA	TRBV4-1	TRBJ2-1	CASSSRLRGIDEQFF	TGCGCCAGCAGCTCCCGGCTAAGGGGAATCGATGAGCAGTTCTTC
NA	NA	TRBV27	TRBJ2-7	CASSNPRGEGYF	TGTGCCAGCAGTAACCCCAGGGGAGAGGGGTACTTC
NA	NA	TRBV7-9	TRBJ2-3	CASQKGTDTQYF	TGTGCCAGCCAAAAGGGGACAGATACGCAGTATTTT
TRBD2	NA	TRBV7-6	TRBJ2-2	CASSLARVAGGLHTGELFF	TGTGCCAGCAGCTTAGCGCGCGTAGCGGGAGGCCTGCACACCGGGGAGCTGTTTTTT
NA	once	TRBV9	TRBJ2-1	CASSVAGSGCSYNEQFF	TGTGCCAGCAGCGTCGCGGGAAGCGGGTGCTCCTACAATGAGCAGTTCTTC
NA	NA	TRBV19	TRBJ2-7	CASLNRDKPYEQYF	TGTGCCAGTCTAAACCGGGACAAGCCCTACGAGCAGTACTTC
NA	once	TRBV25-1	TRBJ2-6	CASSRISTGQSRANVLTF	TGTGCCAGCAGTCGCATCTCAACTGGACAAAGTCGGGCCAACGTCCTGACTTTC
NA	NA	TRBV2	TRBJ2-7	CASHQPLGQNYEQYF	TGTGCCAGCCATCAACCTTTAGGCCAAAACTACGAGCAGTACTTC
NA	NA	TRBV27	TRBJ1-4	CASSKGVTGEKLFF	TGTGCCAGCAGTAAGGGGGTGACTGGCGAAAAACTGTTTTTT
NA	once	TRBV11-2	TRBJ2-5	CASSLLTGGEGETQYF	TGTGCCAGCAGCTTATTGACGGGGGGCGAGGGAGAGACCCAGTACTTC
NA	once	TRBV6-1	TRBJ2-7	CASSPGRIYEQYF	TGTGCCAGCAGTCCTGGACGGATCTACGAGCAGTACTTC
TRBD1	NA	TRBV27	TRBJ1-2	CASSLQGNYGYTF	TGTGCCAGCAGTCTACAGGGGAACTATGGCTACACCTTC
TRBD1	once	TRBV27	TRBJ2-5	CASSSWTGVQETQYF	TGTGCCAGCAGTTCATGGACAGGGGTCCAAGAGACCCAGTACTTC
NA	NA	TRBV4-1	TRBJ2-2	CASSQDTDGLFF	TGCGCCAGCAGCCAAGATACTGATGGGCTGTTTTTT
NA	NA	TRBV7-9	TRBJ1-6	CASSQGGDSYNSPLHF	TGTGCCAGCAGCCAAGGAGGGGACTCCTATAATTCACCCCTCCACTTT
NA	NA	TRBV7-9	TRBJ2-5	CASSSGLSQETQYF	TGTGCCAGCAGCTCCGGACTTTCCCAAGAGACCCAGTACTTC
TRBD1	NA	TRBV11-2	TRBJ1-5	CASSLGLLTGGNQPQHF	TGTGCCAGCAGCTTAGGCCTTTTAACAGGGGGCAATCAGCCCCAGCATTTT
TRBD2	NA	TRBV7-8	TRBJ2-7	CASSSTSGAYEQYF	TGTGCCAGCAGCTCGACTAGCGGGGCCTACGAGCAGTACTTC
TRBD2	NA	TRBV2	TRBJ2-1	CASSEELAGLYHEQFF	TGTGCCAGCAGTGAAGAACTAGCGGGGCTTTACCATGAGCAGTTCTTC
NA	NA	TRBV6-1	TRBJ2-1	CASSEYRGMSNEQFF	TGTGCCAGCAGTGAATACCGGGGGATGAGTAATGAGCAGTTCTTC
NA	NA	TRBV28	TRBJ2-7	CASASNGHLYEQYF	TGTGCCAGCGCAAGTAACGGACATCTCTACGAGCAGTACTTC
NA	NA	TRBV6-5	TRBJ1-4	CASSYVLNGGNEKLFF	TGTGCCAGCAGTTACGTACTAAATGGGGGTAATGAAAAACTGTTTTTT
TRBD2	NA	TRBV15	TRBJ2-3	CATSRPHWETSGSSTDTQYF	TGTGCCACCAGCAGACCGCATTGGGAGACTAGCGGATCTAGCACAGATACGCAGTATTTT
TRBD1	NA	TRBV9	TRBJ1-1	CASSDSRQGPNTEAFF	TGTGCCAGCAGTGATTCCAGACAGGGGCCGAACACTGAAGCTTTCTTT
NA	NA	TRBV4-1	TRBJ2-7	CASSQVLLGYEQYF	TGCGCCAGCAGCCAAGTTCTCTTGGGGTACGAGCAGTACTTC
NA	NA	TRBV5-4	TRBJ2-2	CASSSERAGELFF	TGTGCCAGCAGCTCCGAGAGGGCCGGGGAGCTGTTTTTT
NA	NA	TRBV6-1	TRBJ1-1	CASSGDGGAFF	TGTGCCAGCAGTGGAGATGGGGGAGCTTTCTTT
TRBD2	NA	TRBV7-8	TRBJ2-7	CASSAGLAPYEQYF	TGTGCCAGCAGCGCCGGACTAGCTCCCTACGAGCAGTACTTC
TRBD1	NA	TRBV5-1	TRBJ2-7	CASSVGTGASYEQYF	TGCGCCAGCAGCGTAGGGACAGGCGCTTCCTACGAGCAGTACTTC
NA	NA	TRBV27	TRBJ2-7	CASRGLASYEQYF	TGTGCCAGCAGAGGGCTAGCATCCTACGAGCAGTACTTC
NA	NA	TRBV7-2	TRBJ1-2	CASSRARGTASNYGYTF	TGTGCCAGCAGCAGAGCCCGGGGGACGGCTTCCAACTATGGCTACACCTTC
NA	NA	TRBV7-6	TRBJ1-2	CASSPGGAGYGYTF	TGTGCCAGCAGCCCCGGGGGGGCTGGCTATGGCTACACCTTC
NA	NA	TRBV2	TRBJ2-1	CASKGRMESLRSYNEQFF	TGTGCCAGCAAGGGCAGGATGGAGTCCCTACGTTCTTACAATGAGCAGTTCTTC
NA	NA	TRBV6-5	TRBJ2-1	CASSYSEGGYNEQFF	TGTGCCAGCAGTTACTCGGAGGGCGGCTACAATGAGCAGTTCTTC
TRBD2	NA	TRBV11-2	TRBJ2-7	CASSISGVSYEQYF	TGTGCCAGCAGTATTAGCGGGGTCTCCTACGAGCAGTACTTC
TRBD1	NA	TRBV9	TRBJ2-4	CASSAGQGKDIQYF	TGTGCCAGCAGCGCCGGACAGGGGAAGGACATTCAGTACTTC
NA	NA	TRBV7-9	TRBJ2-1	CASSSTTSGNEQFF	TGTGCCAGCAGCTCAACGACTTCCGGGAATGAGCAGTTCTTC
TRBD1	once	TRBV5-6	TRBJ2-2	CASSPSVGQGFTGELFF	TGTGCCAGCAGCCCAAGTGTGGGACAGGGGTTCACCGGGGAGCTGTTTTTT
NA	NA	TRBV27	TRBJ1-5	CASSPLDSNQPQHF	TGTGCCAGCAGCCCACTTGATAGCAATCAGCCCCAGCATTTT
NA	NA	TRBV6-5	TRBJ2-7	CASSYSTGTESYEQYF	TGTGCCAGCAGTTACTCGACCGGGACGGAGTCCTACGAGCAGTACTTC
NA	NA	TRBV29-1	TRBJ1-4	CSVLAGPTNEKLFF	TGCAGCGTCCTCGCCGGGCCTACTAATGAAAAACTGTTTTTT
NA	NA	TRBV19	TRBJ2-2	CASSIDKEGTGELFF	TGTGCCAGTAGTATAGACAAGGAGGGCACCGGGGAGCTGTTTTTT
NA	NA	TRBV30	TRBJ2-2	CAWSVETGELFF	TGTGCCTGGAGTGTAGAAACCGGGGAGCTGTTTTTT
TRBD2	NA	TRBV13	TRBJ2-3	CASSLALAGGSDTQYF	TGTGCCAGCAGCTTAGCACTAGCGGGGGGTTCAGATACGCAGTATTTT